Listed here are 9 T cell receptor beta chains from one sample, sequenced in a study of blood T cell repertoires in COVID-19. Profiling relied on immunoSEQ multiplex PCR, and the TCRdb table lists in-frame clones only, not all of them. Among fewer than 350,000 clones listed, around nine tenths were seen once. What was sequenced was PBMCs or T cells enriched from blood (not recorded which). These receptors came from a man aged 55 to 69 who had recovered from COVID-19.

The CDR3 nucleotides read TGTGCCAGCAGTTCCCAGACTGTTCAGCCCCAGCATTTT. It translates to CASSSQTVQPQHF. The chain links TRBV12-3 or TRBV12-4 to TRBJ1-5, with D hard to call. V lost 4 bases, J lost 6 bases, and 10 bases lay in between. CDR3 length: 13 amino acids.

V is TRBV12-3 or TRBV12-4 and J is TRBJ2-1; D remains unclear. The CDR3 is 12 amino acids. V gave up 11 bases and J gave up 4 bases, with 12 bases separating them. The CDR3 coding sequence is TGTGCCTCGTCTAAAATTTACAATGAGCAGTTCTTC. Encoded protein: CASSKIYNEQFF.

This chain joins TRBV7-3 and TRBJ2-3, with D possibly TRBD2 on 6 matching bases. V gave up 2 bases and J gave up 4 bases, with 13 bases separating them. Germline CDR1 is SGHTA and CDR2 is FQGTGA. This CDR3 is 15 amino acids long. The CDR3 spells CASSLQPGAADTQYF. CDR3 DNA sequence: TGTGCCAGCAGCTTACAGCCGGGAGCGGCAGATACGCAGTATTTT.

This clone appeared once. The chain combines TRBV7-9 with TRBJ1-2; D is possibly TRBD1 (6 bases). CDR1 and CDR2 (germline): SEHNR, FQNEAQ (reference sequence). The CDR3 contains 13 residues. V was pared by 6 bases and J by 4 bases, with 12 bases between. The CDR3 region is CASSAGTLYGYTF. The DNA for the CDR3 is TGTGCCAGCAGTGCCGGGACACTCTATGGCTACACCTTC.

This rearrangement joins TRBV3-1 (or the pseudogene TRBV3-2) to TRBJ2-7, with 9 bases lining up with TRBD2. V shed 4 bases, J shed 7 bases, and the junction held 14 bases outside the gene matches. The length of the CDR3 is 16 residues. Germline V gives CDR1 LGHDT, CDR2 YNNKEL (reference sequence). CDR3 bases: TGTGCCAGCAGCCCCGACGAAGGCGGGAGGGCCGTTGAGCAGTACTTC. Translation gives CASSPDEGGRAVEQYF.

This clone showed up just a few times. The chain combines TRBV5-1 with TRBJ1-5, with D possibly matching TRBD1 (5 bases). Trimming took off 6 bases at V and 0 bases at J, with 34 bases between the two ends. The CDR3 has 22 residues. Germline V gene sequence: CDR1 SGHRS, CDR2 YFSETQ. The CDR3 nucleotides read TGCGCCAGCAAGCGGGGCCTAGGGAGGGGATTAGGCCATGGGGATAGCAATCAGCCCCAGCATTTT. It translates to CASKRGLGRGLGHGDSNQPQHF.

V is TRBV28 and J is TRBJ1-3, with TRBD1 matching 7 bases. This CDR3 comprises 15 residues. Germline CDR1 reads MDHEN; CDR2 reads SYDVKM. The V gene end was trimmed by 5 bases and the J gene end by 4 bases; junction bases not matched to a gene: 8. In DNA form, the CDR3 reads TGTGCCAGCAGTATTTTAACAGGGGTAGGAAACACCATATATTTT. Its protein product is CASSILTGVGNTIYF.

For the CDR3, the DNA is TGTGCCAGCAGCTTAGGGCCCCCCGGGACAGGGTCAACTAATGAAAAACTGTTTTTT. This sequence encodes CASSLGPPGTGSTNEKLFF. The chain combines TRBV7-2 with TRBJ1-4, with 9 bases aligning to TRBD1. In germline, CDR1 is SGHTA, CDR2 FQGNSA. The CDR3 extends over 19 amino acids. Losses at the gene ends were 1 base for V and 0 bases for J; bases not matched to a gene: 9.

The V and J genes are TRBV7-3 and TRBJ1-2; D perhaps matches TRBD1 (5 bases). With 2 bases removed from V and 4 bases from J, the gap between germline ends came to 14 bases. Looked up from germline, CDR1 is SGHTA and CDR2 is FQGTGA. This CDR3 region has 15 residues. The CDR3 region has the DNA TGTGCCAGCAGCTTAGGTATAGGGGCCTTCTATGGCTACACCTTC. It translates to CASSLGIGAFYGYTF.